The rows below give T cell receptor beta chains drawn from one sample of a study of beta chain features in type 1 diabetes. Only in-frame clones appear in the TCRdb table, and some are missing; sequencing was by immunoSEQ multiplex PCR. The sample includes under 300,000 clones, about a sixth of them seen just once. Sequencing was performed on naive CD4+ T cells from blood. These receptors originate from a man aged 25 to 40 with type 1 diabetes. Each CDR3 is given with its conserved first and last residue. A D gene is named only where the DNA matches it firmly. The size field is filled for only some rows; it gives once, few, many or a size class.

j_call,d_call,clone_size,v_call,cdr3_nt,cdr3_aa
TRBJ1-1,-,-,TRBV30,TGTGCCTGGACCGGGGTGGTCCCGGACACTGAAGCTTTCTTT,CAWTGVVPDTEAFF
TRBJ2-5,TRBD1,-,TRBV29-1,TGCAGCGTTCGGACGGGGACAGGAGCCGAAGAGACCCAGTACTTC,CSVRTGTGAEETQYF
TRBJ2-7,-,few,TRBV29-1,TGCAGCGTTGTCCCCGGGACTCGGACCTACGAGCAGTACTTC,CSVVPGTRTYEQYF
TRBJ1-4,-,-,TRBV15,TGTGCCACCAGCAGAGGAGGGGTGGCTGAAAAACTGTTTTTT,CATSRGGVAEKLFF
TRBJ2-5,-,-,TRBV2,TGTGCCCGCCGGGGCGATGAGGAGACCCAGTACTTC,CARRGDEETQYF
TRBJ2-2,-,few,TRBV30,TGTGCCTGGAGATTGGCCCTGGGGGGCACCGGGGAGCTGTTTTTT,CAWRLALGGTGELFF
TRBJ1-2,-,few,TRBV28,TGTGCCAGCAGGTCCCTTCCGAGGGGGTACTATGGCTACACCTTC,CASRSLPRGYYGYTF
TRBJ2-7,TRBD1,few,TRBV7-2,TGTGCCAGCATCCCCGGGACAGGGGGCTACGAGCAGTACTTC,CASIPGTGGYEQYF
TRBJ1-1,-,few,TRBV20-1,TGCAGTGCTAAAGGGGACACTGAAGCTTTCTTT,CSAKGDTEAFF
TRBJ2-1,-,-,TRBV29-1,TGCAGCGTTGATATGGCAGGGGAGACCTACAATGAGCAGTTCTTC,CSVDMAGETYNEQFF
TRBJ2-7,TRBD1,few,TRBV4-1,TGCGCCAGCAGCCGAGAAGACAGGGACTCCTACGAGCAGTACTTC,CASSREDRDSYEQYF
TRBJ1-1,-,-,TRBV29-1,TGCAGCGTCGAGTCAGGCTTCACAGGGAATGAAGCTTTCTTT,CSVESGFTGNEAFF
TRBJ1-2,-,few,TRBV29-1,TGCAGCGTTGCCCGGGCGGAGAACTATGGCTACACCTTC,CSVARAENYGYTF
TRBJ2-3,-,-,TRBV21-1,TGTGCCAGCAGCAACTTGTACAGATTTACAAGCACAGATACGCAGTATTTT,CASSNLYRFTSTDTQYF